The TCR beta chain described here comes from a study of blood T cell repertoires in COVID-19. The repertoire was sequenced with immunoSEQ multiplex PCR; TCRdb's copy has only in-frame clones and lacks some. Here the sample spans under 450,000 clones, about 88% being singletons. The CDR3 sequence is 12 residues long. With 2 bases clipped from V and 11 bases from J, the junction kept 5 bases outside the gene matches. CDR1 and CDR2 from the germline V gene are SGHNT and YYREEE (reference sequence). Input material: PBMCs or T cells enriched from blood (not recorded which). The TCR originated in a woman in her twenties or thirties who had recovered from COVID-19. The chain combines TRBV5-4 with TRBJ1-1, with 8 bases that match TRBD1. In DNA, the CDR3 is TGTGCCAGCAGCTTTTATGACAGGGGTGCTTTCTTT. Translating it yields CASSFYDRGAFF.